Listed here is a single T cell receptor (beta chain). Its antigen is unknown. No base quality values were provided; no much bigger clone lies one nucleotide off. Libraries were made using the immunoSEQ multiplex PCR assay. For the multiplex PCR, a mixture combining 60 forward primers for TCR Vbeta segments and 13 reverse primers for TCR Jbeta segments was used. A multiplex PCR assay on genomic DNA amplified the CDR3 region of rearranged TCR beta genes. The amplified TCR beta libraries were sequenced on the Illumina HiSeq System as 87-base-pair reads. The paper's data handling went like this. A later analysis counted about 76 million unique TCR beta chains across the 670 or so repertoires, and approximately 11 million of these chains were shared by at least two donors. Raw reads were error-corrected and collapsed into unique sequences by a nearest-neighbor algorithm in which closely related sequences were merged to remove PCR and sequencing errors. Alignment of CDR3 sequences to IMGT reference sequences was used to assign V, D and J gene segments. Each retained sequence needed at least a six-nucleotide match to both a V gene segment and a J gene segment. Rearrangements were called productive when the CDR3 lacked stop codons and stayed in frame with V and J; all others were non-productive. Following IMGT convention, CDR3 was defined as the stretch from the second conserved V-encoded cysteine to the conserved J-encoded phenylalanine. The earlier analysis of 550 to 650 of the donors excluded any sequence lacking an unambiguous match to a single V gene segment. An earlier analysis of 587 of the donors called V segments functional above 56.7% productive rearrangements and segregating when the between-donor standard deviation exceeded 5%. A statistical classification framework was built to diagnose cytomegalovirus status from the catalog of TCR beta chain sequences. In a later analysis, V and J genes were assigned by comparing TCR nucleotide sequences against IMGT/GENE-DB human TR gene sequences. The TCRdist pipeline was used in a later analysis to assign CDR3 sequences and most-parsimonious VDJ recombination scenarios. A later analysis defined each TCR beta chain by its CDR3 amino acid sequence plus V-gene family, and excluded reads lacking a unique V-gene family. In a later analysis, 500 to 650 highly shared, low-generation-probability nucleotide sequences were removed to address suspected cross-contamination and a sequencing artifact. In a later analysis, a clonal expansion index for each public chain was calculated from normalized within-repertoire ranks of inferred template counts. In a later analysis, generation probabilities were computed using a VDJ recombination model fitted to out-of-frame rearrangements, and the results were checked against IGoR. In a later analysis, hypergeometric tests were used to score TCR-TCR, TCR-HLA and TCR-CMV co-occurrence, with a repertoire-size bias correction applied to TCR pairs. In a later analysis, false discovery rates were estimated by permuting HLA or CMV assignments 20 times. A later analysis grouped co-occurring TCRs with DBSCAN, adding TCRdist sequence similarity when clustering within HLA-allele-positive subsets. For co-occurrence clustering, repertoires with fewer than 30,000 or more than 120,000 public chains were excluded, along with about five repertoires with anomalous nucleotide sharing. The table was pulled from immuneACCESS by TCRdb, which kept in-frame rearrangements only. Such tables lose some clones; where checked, under half of the loss comes from unresolved V genes, and the rest has no known cause. V and J calls and clone size are given by that table; D and trimming were obtained from the DNA. This sample gives 150,000 to 200,000 clones in total; approximately 86% of them show up just once. The ten largest account for more than 1.5% of the sample.

The data are from a study of cytomegalovirus exposure and HLA in healthy donors (dated by TCRdb to the late 2010s). Looking at the study overall: An earlier analysis of roughly 500 of the donors reported 276 Gb of sequence data and around 100 million unique TCR beta sequences obtained from about 179 million T cells. Approximately 310 gigabases of sequencing data and tens of millions of unique TCR sequences were included in an early release covering roughly 600 HLA-typed donors. Among the roughly 400 genotyped donors, 81% belonged to the genetic ancestry cluster associated with self-reported Caucasian donors. The study aimed to test whether cataloging public T cell receptors could reveal signatures of past pathogen exposure. The T cell repertoires of 700 or so subjects were profiled by immunosequencing and related to cytomegalovirus serostatus. Along with the approximately 600-subject first cohort, a separate validation cohort of approximately 110 different subjects was used. To predict cytomegalovirus infection status, the study brought together high-throughput TCR immunosequencing, statistical association of individual TCRs with disease status, and machine learning. In a later analysis, previously published TCR beta repertoires from hundreds of donors were re-analyzed and high-resolution HLA genotyping was added so that TCR occurrence patterns could be studied. The later analysis used no new phenotypic data to find candidate immune exposures, relying instead on TCR beta sequences and their occurrence across donors. An earlier analysis of fewer than 750 of the donors used high-throughput TCR beta sequencing to judge whether each TCR beta V gene segment behaved as functional or pseudogenic. Donor age, sex, ethnicity and CMV serostatus were compiled together with the repertoire data. A later genetic analysis used genome-wide SNP genotypes for 398 of the 666 donors, treating that subset as a discovery cohort. All discovery cohort repertoires had been generated using a single sequencing platform. HLA typing covered class I and class II loci at four-digit resolution. The number of typed donors differed by locus: about 629-630 for A, B, C, DRB1 and DQB1; 500 to 550 for DQA1; some 590 for DPA1; and roughly 450 for DPB1. Roughly five DR-DQ haplotypes were handled as single units for association and clustering, since linkage in the cohort was strong. On average, approximately 250,000 unique TCR beta nucleotide sequences were sequenced per donor among 300 to 500 genotyped donors of the cohort, with roughly a sixth of those sequences being non-productive. Study-wide conclusions, independent of this receptor: Compared with the approximately 670-donor mean, donors in an Asian-associated ancestry cluster had fewer N-insertions in productive TCRs, according to a later genetic analysis. Because the 87-base-pair reads could not distinguish some IMGT-functional V segments, including TRBV6-2 and TRBV6-3, those segments were excluded. Correlated functional status among segregating V segments might be attributable to linkage disequilibrium, but an unknown experimental factor could not be ruled out. This cohort had only TCR beta chains sequenced, and the lack of alpha or paired-chain data limited which features could be detected. Broadly in line with IMGT annotations, most TCR beta V segments showed up in productive rearrangements about 87% or about 30% of the time in an earlier analysis of around 600 of the donors. In a later analysis, several top co-occurrence clusters were reported to appear linked to parvovirus B19, influenza, CMV and Epstein-Barr virus. In a later analysis, most CMV-associated TCR beta chains were found to appear HLA-restricted, with HLA associations seemingly driven largely by CMV exposure. A further reported finding was that TCR beta sequences accurately predicted the HLA-A and HLA-B alleles for most subjects in the first cohort. Specific HLA alleles were associated with 15,000 to 20,000 TCR beta sequences at a false discovery rate of 0.05 in a later analysis. A few of the identified cytomegalovirus-associated TCR beta chains were confirmed in vitro to be specific for cytomegalovirus antigens. In both the original and validation cohorts, the classifier was reported to diagnose cytomegalovirus status with high specificity and sensitivity. Because HLA typing was unavailable for some donors at each locus, only the typed subset was used in association tests. An association between a missense DCLRE1C variant and V-gene and J-gene trimming of TCR beta chains was found in a later genetic analysis and replicated in an independent cohort. Most TCR sequences were observed very rarely across donors, whereas some public TCRs were present in many individuals. Roughly uniform sequencing depth across donors was assumed in presence/absence analyses, although this assumption may not hold. A group of highly shared sequence variants was considered likely to be a technical artifact of the sequencing pipeline. According to a later analysis, TCR association rates differed among HLA loci, with DRB1 alleles showing the most associated TCRs and HLA-C alleles showing the fewest. The study listed 164 TCR beta chains as associated with cytomegalovirus. Because counts were too low, approximately 18 rarely observed V segments, including chromosome 9 orphons, were excluded from the earlier analysis of 587 of the donors. When HLA alleles, especially DR and DQ, strongly co-occurred, TCR associations were difficult to assign to individual alleles. According to the authors, the approach could potentially be generalized to other disease states and immunological phenotypes. In a later analysis, HLA-associated TCR beta chains were found to be more clonally expanded and to have lower generation probabilities than equally common non-associated chains. The only immune exposure information available for the cohort was CMV serostatus.

The cohort comprised some 730 healthy bone marrow donors. All cohort members were sampled while nominally healthy, although unrecorded immune exposures were likely present. The donor tested CMV seronegative, placing the donor among the 350 to 400 seronegative members of the cohort. Every donor gave a peripheral blood sample, and the peripheral blood mononuclear cells from that sample were used for TCR beta sequencing. The Qiagen DNeasy Blood Extraction Kit was used to extract genomic DNA from the blood cell samples. Between the V and J ends, shortened by 5 bases and 6 bases respectively, the junction contains 16 bases. CDR1 and CDR2 (LNHDA, SQIVND) derive from the germline V gene (reference sequence). Including the terminal cysteine and phenylalanine, the CDR3 comprises 14 residues. Only the CDR3 region is kept as DNA, spanning 42 bases read in frame from base 1.

The source of this sequence is a woman younger than 30 in good health and CMV-seronegative. Sample: PBMCs. The V and J genes are TRBV19 and TRBJ1-2, and possibly TRBD1, on 6 matching bases. The DNA sequence follows: TGTGCCAGTAGTTTAGGCCGAGGGACAAATGGCTACACCTTC. This codes for CASSLGRGTNGYTF.